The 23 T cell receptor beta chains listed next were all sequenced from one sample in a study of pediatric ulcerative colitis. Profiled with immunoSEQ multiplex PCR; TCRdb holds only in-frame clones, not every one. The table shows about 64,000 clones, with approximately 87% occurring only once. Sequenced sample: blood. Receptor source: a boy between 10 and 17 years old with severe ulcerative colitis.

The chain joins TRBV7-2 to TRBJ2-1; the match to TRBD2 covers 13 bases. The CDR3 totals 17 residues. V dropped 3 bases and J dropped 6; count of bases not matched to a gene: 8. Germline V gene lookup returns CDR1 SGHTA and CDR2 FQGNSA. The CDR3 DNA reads TGTGCCAGCAGCTTCTTGACCGGGACTAGCGGGATCAATGAGCAGTTCTTC. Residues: CASSFLTGTSGINEQFF.

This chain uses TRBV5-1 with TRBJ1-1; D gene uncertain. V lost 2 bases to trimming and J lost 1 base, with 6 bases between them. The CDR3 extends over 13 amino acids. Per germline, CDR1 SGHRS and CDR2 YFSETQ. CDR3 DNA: TGCGCCAGCAGCTTATCTGAGAACACTGAAGCTTTCTTT. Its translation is CASSLSENTEAFF.

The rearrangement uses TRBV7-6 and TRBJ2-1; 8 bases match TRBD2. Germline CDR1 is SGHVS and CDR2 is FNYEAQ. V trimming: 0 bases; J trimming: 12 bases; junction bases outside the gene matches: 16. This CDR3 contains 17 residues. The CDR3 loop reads CASSLAPGTRARMGQFF. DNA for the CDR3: TGTGCCAGCAGCTTAGCCCCCGGGACTAGAGCCAGGATGGGGCAGTTCTTC.

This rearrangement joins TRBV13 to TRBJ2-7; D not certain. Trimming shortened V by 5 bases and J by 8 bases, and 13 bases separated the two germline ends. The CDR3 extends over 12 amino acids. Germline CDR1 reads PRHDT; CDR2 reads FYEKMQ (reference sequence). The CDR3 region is CASSKNRLKQYF. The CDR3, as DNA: TGTGCCAGCAGCAAAAACCGACTGAAGCAGTACTTC.

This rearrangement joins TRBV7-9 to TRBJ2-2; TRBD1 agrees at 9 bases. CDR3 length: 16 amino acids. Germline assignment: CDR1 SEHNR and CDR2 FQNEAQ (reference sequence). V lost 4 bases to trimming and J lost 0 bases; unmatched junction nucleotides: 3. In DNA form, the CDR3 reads TGTGCCAGCAGCTCGAGGACAGGGGCGAACACCGGGGAGCTGTTTTTT. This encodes CASSSRTGANTGELFF.

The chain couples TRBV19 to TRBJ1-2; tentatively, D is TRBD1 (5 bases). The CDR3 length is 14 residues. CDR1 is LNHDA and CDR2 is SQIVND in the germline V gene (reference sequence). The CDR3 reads CKTRARDGNYGYTF. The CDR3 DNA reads TGTAAAACACGAGCCCGGGACGGAAACTATGGCTACACCTTC.

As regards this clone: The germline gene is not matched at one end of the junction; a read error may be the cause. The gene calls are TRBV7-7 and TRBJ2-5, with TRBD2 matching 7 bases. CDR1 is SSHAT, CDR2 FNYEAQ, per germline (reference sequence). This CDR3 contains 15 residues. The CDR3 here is CASSFSAGDKETQYF. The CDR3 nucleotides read TGTGCTAGCAGCTTTTCTGCGGGAGATAAAGAGACCCAGTACTTC.

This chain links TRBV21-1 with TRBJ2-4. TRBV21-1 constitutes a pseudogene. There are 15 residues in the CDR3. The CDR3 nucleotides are TGTGCCAGCACCGACGCCGGCGTAGCCAAAAACATTCAGTACTTC. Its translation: CASTDAGVAKNIQYF.

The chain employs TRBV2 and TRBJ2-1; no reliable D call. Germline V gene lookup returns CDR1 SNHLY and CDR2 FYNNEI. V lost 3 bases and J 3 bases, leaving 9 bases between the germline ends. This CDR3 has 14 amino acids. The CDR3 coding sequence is TGTGCCAGCAGTGACCTGGTCAGCTACAATGAGCAGTTCTTC. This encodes CASSDLVSYNEQFF.

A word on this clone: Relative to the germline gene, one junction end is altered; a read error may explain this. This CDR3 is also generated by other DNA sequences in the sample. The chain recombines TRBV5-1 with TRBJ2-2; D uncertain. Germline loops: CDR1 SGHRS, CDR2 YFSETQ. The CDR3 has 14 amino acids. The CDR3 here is CASSLGPDTGELFF. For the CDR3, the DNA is TGCGCCAGCAGTTTGGGTCCGGACACCGGGGAGCTGTTTTTT.

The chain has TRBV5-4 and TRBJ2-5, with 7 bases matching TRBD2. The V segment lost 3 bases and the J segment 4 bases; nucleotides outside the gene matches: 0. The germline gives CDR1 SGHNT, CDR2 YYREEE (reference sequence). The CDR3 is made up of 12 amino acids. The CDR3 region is CASSWGGETQYF. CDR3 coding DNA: TGTGCCAGCAGCTGGGGGGGAGAGACCCAGTACTTC.

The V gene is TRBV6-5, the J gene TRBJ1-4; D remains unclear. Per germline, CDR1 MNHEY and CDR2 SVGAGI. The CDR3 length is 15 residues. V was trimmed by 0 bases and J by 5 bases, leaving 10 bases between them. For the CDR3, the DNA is TGTGCCAGCAGTTACTCCGGCGAACGAAATGAAAAACTGTTTTTT. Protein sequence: CASSYSGERNEKLFF.

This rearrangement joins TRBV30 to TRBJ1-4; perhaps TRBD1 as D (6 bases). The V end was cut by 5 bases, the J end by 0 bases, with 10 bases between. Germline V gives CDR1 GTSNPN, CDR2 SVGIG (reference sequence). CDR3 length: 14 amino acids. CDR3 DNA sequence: TGTGCCTGGGGAGGGGGAGCAACTAATGAAAAACTGTTTTTT. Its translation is CAWGGGATNEKLFF.

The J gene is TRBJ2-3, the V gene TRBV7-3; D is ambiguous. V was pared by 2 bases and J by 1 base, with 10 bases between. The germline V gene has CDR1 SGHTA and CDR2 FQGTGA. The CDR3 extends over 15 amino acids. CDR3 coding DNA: TGTGCCAGCAGCTTAGCGAACTTAGGCACAGATACGCAGTATTTT. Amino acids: CASSLANLGTDTQYF. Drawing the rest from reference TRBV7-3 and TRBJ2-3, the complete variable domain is GAGVSQTPSNKVTEKGKYVELRCDPISGHTALYWYRQSLGQGPEFLIYFQGTGAADDSGLPNDRFFAVRPEGSVSTLKIQRTERGDSAVYLCASSLANLGTDTQYFGPGTRLTVL.

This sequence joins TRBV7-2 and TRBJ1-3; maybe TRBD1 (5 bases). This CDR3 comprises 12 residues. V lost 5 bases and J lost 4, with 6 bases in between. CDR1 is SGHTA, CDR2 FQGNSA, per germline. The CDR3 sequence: CASSNRGNTIYF. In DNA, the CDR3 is TGTGCCAGCAGCAACAGGGGAAACACCATATATTTT. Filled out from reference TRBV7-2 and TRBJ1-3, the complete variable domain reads GAGVSQSPSNKVTEKGKDVELRCDPISGHTALYWYRQSLGQGLEFLIYFQGNSAPDKSGLPSDRFSAERTGGSVSTLTIQRTQQEDSAVYLCASSNRGNTIYFGEGSWLTVV.

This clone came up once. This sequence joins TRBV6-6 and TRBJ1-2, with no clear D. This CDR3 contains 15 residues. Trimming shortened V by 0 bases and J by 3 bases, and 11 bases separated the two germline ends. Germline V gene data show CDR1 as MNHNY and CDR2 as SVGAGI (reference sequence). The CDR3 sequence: CASSYSAKMDYGYTF. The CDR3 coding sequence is TGTGCCAGCAGTTACTCGGCGAAAATGGACTATGGCTACACCTTC.

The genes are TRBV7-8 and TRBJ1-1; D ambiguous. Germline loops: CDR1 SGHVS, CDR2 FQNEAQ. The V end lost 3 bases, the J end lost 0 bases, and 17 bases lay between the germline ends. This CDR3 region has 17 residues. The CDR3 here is CASSFGGSNSLNTEAFF. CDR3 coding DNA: TGTGCCAGCAGCTTTGGAGGCAGTAATAGCCTGAACACTGAAGCTTTCTTT.

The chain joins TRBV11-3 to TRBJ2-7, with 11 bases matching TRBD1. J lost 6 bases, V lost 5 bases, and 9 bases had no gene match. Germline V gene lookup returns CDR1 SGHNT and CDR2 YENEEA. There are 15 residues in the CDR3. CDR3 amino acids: CASSPGQGGSGEQYF. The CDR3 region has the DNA TGTGCCAGCAGCCCGGGACAGGGGGGTTCAGGCGAGCAGTACTTC.

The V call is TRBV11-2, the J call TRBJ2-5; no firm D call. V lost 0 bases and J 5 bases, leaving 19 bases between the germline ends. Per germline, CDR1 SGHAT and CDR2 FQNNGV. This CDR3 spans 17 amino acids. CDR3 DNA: TGTGCCAGCAGCTTAGATTTCGAGCAGCTCCTTGCGGAGACCCAGTACTTC. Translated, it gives CASSLDFEQLLAETQYF.

CDR3 region: CASSLDSSPGEQFF. The DNA of the CDR3 is TGCGCCAGCAGCTTGGACAGCTCACCCGGGGAGCAGTTCTTC. V usage is TRBV5-1 and J usage is TRBJ2-1; D is unresolved. Trimming cost V 0 bases and J 10 bases, with 14 bases left between them. The CDR3 extends over 14 amino acids. CDR1 and CDR2 (germline): SGHRS, YFSETQ.

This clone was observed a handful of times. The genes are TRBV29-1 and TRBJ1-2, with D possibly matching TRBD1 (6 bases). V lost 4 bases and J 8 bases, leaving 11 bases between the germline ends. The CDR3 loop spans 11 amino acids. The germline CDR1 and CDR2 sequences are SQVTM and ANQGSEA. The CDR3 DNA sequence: TGCAGCGTTGTGGTTACAGGGGGCTACACCTTC. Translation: CSVVVTGGYTF.

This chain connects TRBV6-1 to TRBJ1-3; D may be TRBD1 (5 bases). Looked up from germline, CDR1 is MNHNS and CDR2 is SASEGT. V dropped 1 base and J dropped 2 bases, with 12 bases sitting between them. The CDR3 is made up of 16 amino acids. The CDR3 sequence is CASSEGDRYTGNTIYF. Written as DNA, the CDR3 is TGTGCCAGCAGTGAAGGGGACCGTTATACTGGAAACACCATATATTTT.

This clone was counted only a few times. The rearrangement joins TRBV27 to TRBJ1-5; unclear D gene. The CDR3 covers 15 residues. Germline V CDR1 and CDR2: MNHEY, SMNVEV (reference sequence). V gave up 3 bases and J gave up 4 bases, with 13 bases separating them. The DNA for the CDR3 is TGTGCCAGCAGTTTGAAGGGAGTCAAAAATCAGCCCCAGCATTTT. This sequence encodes CASSLKGVKNQPQHF.